The clone carrying this T cell receptor beta chain has a single count. Per the original data handling: Estimation of nucleated cell counts was performed using reference gene primer amplification. TCRdb's copy holds only in-frame clones and misses some; the assay was immunoSEQ multiplex PCR. The D gene and trimming were derived from the DNA, and the V and J assignments and clone size from that table. The sample has about 88,000 clones, approximately 86% seen once. Germline V lookup: CDR1 SGHRS, CDR2 YFSETQ. The CDR3 extends over 13 amino acids. The V and J ends lost 1 base and 3 bases respectively, with 6 bases between them. This entry belongs to a study of blood T cell repertoires in COVID-19. As for the study in general: Material from acute and convalescent COVID-19 was sourced from the United States, Italy and Spain. Sources were T cells, B-cell-depleted T cells, or PBMCs; the material itself was cDNA or gDNA.

The specimen sequenced was peripheral blood. The V and J genes are TRBV5-1 and TRBJ2-3; no firm D call. This sequence was found in a male donor with acute or convalescent COVID-19. CDR3 amino acids: CASSLISTDTQYF. The CDR3 DNA is TGCGCCAGCAGCTTGATATCTACAGATACGCAGTATTTT.